The 23 T cell receptor beta chains below come from one sample, sequenced in a study of cytomegalovirus exposure and HLA in healthy donors (dated by TCRdb to about 2017). Library preparation was by the immunoSEQ multiplex PCR assay. For the multiplex PCR, a mixture combining 60 forward primers for TCR Vbeta segments and 13 reverse primers for TCR Jbeta segments was used. In its TCRdb copy, this immuneACCESS table keeps in-frame sequences only and misses some clones. Where compared with another copy, unresolved V genes explain less than half of these, and the others have no known cause. This sample is represented by 74,000 or so clones; under 80% of them were singletons. The ten largest clones add up to less than 7% of the sample. The material sequenced was PBMCs. All receptors derive from a male donor in good health and CMV-seropositive.

V is TRBV5-4 and J is TRBJ1-5; D may be TRBD1 (5 bases). The CDR3 extends over 14 amino acids. V was trimmed by 0 bases and J by 2 bases, leaving 6 bases between them. Germline V gene lookup returns CDR1 SGHNT and CDR2 YYREEE (reference sequence). The chain's CDR3 is CASSLGGGNQPQHF. CDR3 nucleotide sequence: TGTGCCAGCAGCTTGGGGGGGGGCAATCAGCCCCAGCATTTT. Combining the CDR3 with reference TRBV5-4 and TRBJ1-5 gives the whole variable domain ETGVTQSPTHLIKTRGQQVTLRCSSQSGHNTVSWYQQALGQGPQFIFQYYREEENGRGNFPPRFSGLQFPNYSSELNVNALELDDSALYLCASSLGGGNQPQHFGDGTRLSIL.

The chain couples TRBV11-1 to TRBJ2-1; 9 bases agree with TRBD2. This CDR3 has 17 residues. J lost 9 bases, V lost 5 bases, and 17 bases had no gene match. Germline V lookup: CDR1 SGHAT, CDR2 FQDESV (reference sequence). In nucleotides, the CDR3 is TGTGCCAGCAGCACTTTCAGGGTAGCGGGAGTTCGGGGTGAGCAGTTCTTC. It translates to CASSTFRVAGVRGEQFF. Full variable domain (remainder filled in from reference TRBV11-1 and TRBJ2-1): EAEVAQSPRYKITEKSQAVAFWCDPISGHATLYWYRQILGQGPELLVQFQDESVVDDSQLPKDRFSAERLKGVDSTLKIQPAELGDSAMYLCASSTFRVAGVRGEQFFGPGTRLTVL.

The chain combines TRBV30 with TRBJ1-1; D gene unclear. This CDR3 is built from 12 residues. The V end lost 1 base, the J end lost 4 bases, and 7 bases lay between the germline ends. CDR1 and CDR2 from the germline V gene are GTSNPN and SVGIG (reference sequence). The CDR3 nucleotides read TGTGCCTGGAGTGGCGAGGGCACTGAAGCTTTCTTT. Protein product: CAWSGEGTEAFF.

The rearrangement joins TRBV15 to TRBJ2-7; 8 bases agree with TRBD1. In germline, CDR1 is LNHNV, CDR2 YYDKDF (reference sequence). V shed 3 bases and J 5 bases; nucleotides not matched to a gene: 9. There are 15 residues in the CDR3. This chain's CDR3 is CATSSPGTGGNEQYF. In DNA, the CDR3 is TGTGCCACCAGCAGCCCCGGGACAGGAGGCAACGAGCAGTACTTC.

The chain couples TRBV7-8 to TRBJ2-5, with TRBD1 identical over 10 bases. V was clipped by 6 bases and J by 9 bases; unmatched bases: 19. This CDR3 contains 17 residues. Germline V gene lookup returns CDR1 SGHVS and CDR2 FQNEAQ. The CDR3 protein is CASRPERRQGARGAQYF. The CDR3 DNA follows: TGTGCCAGCAGACCTGAACGCCGACAGGGGGCCAGGGGCGCCCAGTACTTC.

The rearrangement joins TRBV9 to TRBJ1-2, with 10 bases lining up with TRBD1. CDR3 length: 16 residues. Germline V lookup: CDR1 SGDLS, CDR2 YYNGEE. J gave up 7 bases and V 4 bases, and 13 bases lay outside the gene matches. In nucleotides, the CDR3 is TGTGCCAGCAGCCCTGGCATTAGGGGACAGGGGAGTGGCTACACCTTC. It encodes CASSPGIRGQGSGYTF. Looking up the rest from reference TRBV9 and TRBJ1-2 gives the full variable domain: DSGVTQTPKHLITATGQRVTLRCSPRSGDLSVYWYQQSLDQGLQFLIQYYNGEERAKGNILERFSAQQFPDLHSELNLSSLELGDSALYFCASSPGIRGQGSGYTFGSGTRLTVV.

The chain couples TRBV14 to TRBJ2-2; no clear D. Germline values: CDR1 SGHDN, CDR2 FVKESK. Deletions cut 4 bases from V and 8 bases from J, with 14 bases between. The CDR3 length is 14 residues. The DNA for the CDR3 is TGTGCCAGCAGCCGCACGACCGGGTTGGGGGAGCTGTTTTTT. Protein sequence: CASSRTTGLGELFF.

The genes are TRBV5-1 and TRBJ1-2, with 7 positions matching TRBD1. CDR3 size: 12 residues. Trimming took 4 bases from V and 8 from J; bases not matched to a gene: 5. In germline, CDR1 is SGHRS, CDR2 YFSETQ. This CDR3 is CASSETGRGYTF. The CDR3 coding sequence is TGCGCCAGCAGCGAGACAGGGAGAGGCTACACCTTC. The whole variable domain, filled in from reference TRBV5-1 and TRBJ1-2, reads KAGVTQTPRYLIKTRGQQVTLSCSPISGHRSVSWYQQTPGQGLQFLFEYFSETQRNKGNFPGRFSGRQFSNSRSEMNVSTLELGDSALYLCASSETGRGYTFGSGTRLTVV.

This chain joins TRBV18 and TRBJ1-1, with TRBD1 matching 8 bases. The CDR3 runs to 14 residues. Germline CDR1 is KGHSH and CDR2 is LQKENI. With 3 bases clipped from V and 4 bases from J, the junction kept 4 bases outside the gene matches. CDR3 in amino acids: CASSPGQGTTEAFF. CDR3 bases: TGTGCCAGCTCACCTGGACAGGGAACCACTGAAGCTTTCTTT.

V is TRBV6-4 and J is TRBJ1-1, with D unclear. This CDR3 has 13 amino acids. The ends were cut back, 4 bases at V and 3 bases at J, with 9 bases in the middle. Per the germline V gene, CDR1 is MRHNA and CDR2 is SNTAGT. The CDR3 loop reads CASSAPEDTEAFF. The CDR3 DNA is TGTGCCAGCAGTGCCCCAGAGGACACTGAAGCTTTCTTT.

The rearrangement uses TRBV28 and TRBJ1-2, with D possibly TRBD1 on 6 matching bases. Looked up from germline, CDR1 is MDHEN and CDR2 is SYDVKM. V lost 2 bases, J lost 7 bases, and 11 bases lay in between. This CDR3 region has 13 residues. CDR3 region: CASSLGGRVGYTF. The CDR3, as DNA: TGTGCCAGCAGTTTAGGGGGCAGGGTTGGCTACACCTTC.

This clone was observed once. The genes are TRBV7-2 and TRBJ2-1; 8 nucleotides match TRBD2. The CDR3 is made up of 15 amino acids. Germline assignment: CDR1 SGHTA and CDR2 FQGNSA. J was trimmed by 4 bases and V by 5 bases; bases with no gene match: 7. The DNA for the CDR3 is TGTGCCAGCAGCCGGGGGGGACCCCGTTACAATGAGCAGTTCTTC. Amino acid sequence: CASSRGGPRYNEQFF.

The chain combines TRBV5-5 with TRBJ2-7; maybe TRBD1 (6 bases). V lost 2 bases and J 12 bases, leaving 12 bases between the germline ends. The CDR3 spans 11 residues. Germline loops: CDR1 SGHKS, CDR2 YYEKEE (reference sequence). The CDR3 reads CASSFLQGLYF. The DNA of the CDR3 is TGTGCCAGCAGCTTTTTACAGGGCCTGTACTTC.

This clone was recorded a few times. The chain combines TRBV6-5 with TRBJ1-2; 11 nucleotides match TRBD1. Germline lookup yields CDR1 MNHEY and CDR2 SVGAGI. J was trimmed by 4 bases and V by 2 bases; bases with no gene match: 6. The CDR3 runs 16 residues. The CDR3 DNA reads as TGTGCCAGCAGTTACACCCGGACAGGGGGCGGCTATGGCTACACCTTC. It yields the protein CASSYTRTGGGYGYTF.

This clone was observed a single time. CDR3 sequence (DNA): TGTGCCAGCACCCGGACAGGCCTTACGGATTCACCCCTCCACTTT. Its translation: CASTRTGLTDSPLHF. The gene calls are TRBV7-9 and TRBJ1-6; TRBD1 agrees at 7 bases. CDR3 length: 15 residues. V trimming: 7 bases; J trimming: 8 bases; junction bases outside the gene matches: 11. The germline CDR1 and CDR2 sequences are SEHNR and FQNEAQ (reference sequence).

The V and J genes are TRBV28 and TRBJ1-4; D is possibly TRBD1 (5 bases). CDR3 size: 15 residues. Germline lookup yields CDR1 MDHEN and CDR2 SYDVKM. V shed 5 bases and J shed 6 bases, with 16 bases lying between them. The DNA of the CDR3 is TGTGCCAGCAGTCCTGAGGGGACTGGGGATGAAAAACTGTTTTTT. It encodes CASSPEGTGDEKLFF.

The chain couples TRBV6-4 to TRBJ2-7, with 7 bases that match TRBD2. V lost 7 bases to trimming and J lost 5 bases; unmatched junction nucleotides: 14. Looked up from germline, CDR1 is MRHNA and CDR2 is SNTAGT. This CDR3 has 15 amino acids. In DNA form, the CDR3 reads TGTGCCAGCAACATAAAGGGACTATCTAAACACGAGCAGTACTTC. As protein: CASNIKGLSKHEQYF.

The chain joins TRBV5-1 to TRBJ2-7; possibly TRBD1 for D (5 bases). Trimming removed 0 bases from V and 3 bases from J, with 7 bases in between. Germline CDR1 is SGHRS and CDR2 is YFSETQ. There are 13 residues in the CDR3. The CDR3 DNA reads TGCGCCAGCAGCTTGGGGGGCTTCTACGAGCAGTACTTC. Protein product: CASSLGGFYEQYF.

The chain employs TRBV29-1 and TRBJ2-1; perhaps TRBD1 as D (5 bases). Germline V lookup: CDR1 SQVTM, CDR2 ANQGSEA. The CDR3 consists of 10 residues. The V and J ends lost 4 bases and 12 bases respectively, with 10 bases between them. CDR3 in amino acids: CSVARGSQFF. The CDR3 bases are TGCAGCGTTGCTAGGGGTTCGCAGTTCTTC.

The rearrangement links TRBV28 to TRBJ1-4; D may be TRBD1 (5 bases). Trimming removed 8 bases from V and 5 bases from J, with 24 bases in between. CDR1 MDHEN and CDR2 SYDVKM come from the germline V gene. The CDR3 has 17 residues. The CDR3 nucleotides are TGTGCCAGCGGCTCTCCCATCAGGGTGCGGAAAAATGAAAAACTGTTTTTT. Protein product: CASGSPIRVRKNEKLFF.

The chain employs TRBV4-1 and TRBJ2-7; TRBD2 matches 10 bases. The germline V gene encodes CDR1 MGHRA and CDR2 YSYEKL. The CDR3 spans 17 residues. V lost 1 base and J lost 7; bases outside the gene matches: 13. The CDR3 DNA sequence: TGCGCCAGCAGCCAAGGGATTCCTAGCGGGGGCCGGGGGGAGCAGTACTTC. This codes for CASSQGIPSGGRGEQYF.

The rearrangement joins TRBV11-2 to TRBJ2-5, with D unresolved. CDR1 is SGHAT and CDR2 is FQNNGV in the germline V gene. This CDR3 contains 13 residues. The V end was cut by 2 bases, the J end by 5 bases, with 9 bases between. CDR3 sequence: CASSLLSSETQYF. The CDR3 DNA reads TGTGCCAGCAGCTTACTGAGTTCGGAGACCCAGTACTTC.

The chain employs TRBV27 and TRBJ2-1; 12 bases map to TRBD2. Per the germline V gene, CDR1 is MNHEY and CDR2 is SMNVEV (reference sequence). This CDR3 is 16 amino acids long. V lost 3 bases to trimming and J lost 10 bases; unmatched junction nucleotides: 10. The CDR3 loop reads CASSFYATSGREEQFF. CDR3 DNA: TGTGCCAGCAGTTTCTATGCGACTAGCGGGAGAGAGGAGCAGTTCTTC.